These T cell receptor beta chains were read from a single sample in a study of regulatory T cells in long-lasting Graves disease. TCRdb redid the calling of the multiplex PCR reads with MiXCR, one entry per CDR3 protein. The sample shows 450,000 to 500,000 distinct CDR3 sequences, 15% to 20% of them seen only once. The same data also went into a second study, on T cells in Graves' hyperthyroidism and ophthalmopathy.

The sample in question was peripheral blood mononuclear cells (PBMCs), obtained at new diagnosis, from a patient treated with antithyroid drugs. The source of these receptors is a man aged 35 to 55 with Graves disease. The CDR3 runs from the conserved cysteine through the conserved F or W. Each record gives: CDR3 protein, V gene, D gene, J gene, clone size, CDR3 length. D genes are given only for firm matches. Expanded clones get a size class; other rows say once, few or many, or leave the size out.

cdr3_aa: CSAIEDWNTGELFF
v_call: TRBV29-1
d_call: -
j_call: TRBJ2-2
clone_size: -
cdr3_length: 14

cdr3_aa: CASSPTSGHNEQFF
v_call: TRBV5-4
d_call: TRBD2
j_call: TRBJ2-1
clone_size: many
cdr3_length: 14

cdr3_aa: CATSRDLAGGGGELFF
v_call: TRBV15
d_call: TRBD2
j_call: TRBJ2-2
clone_size: -
cdr3_length: 16

cdr3_aa: CATRGQGNSPLHF
v_call: TRBV19
d_call: TRBD1
j_call: TRBJ1-6
clone_size: -
cdr3_length: 13

cdr3_aa: CASSLELAGGTYF
v_call: TRBV12-3/TRBV12-4
d_call: TRBD2
j_call: TRBJ2-7
clone_size: few
cdr3_length: 13

cdr3_aa: CSARLGASSYNEQFF
v_call: TRBV20-1
d_call: -
j_call: TRBJ2-1
clone_size: few
cdr3_length: 15

cdr3_aa: CASSLVRGINTGELFF
v_call: TRBV11-3
d_call: -
j_call: TRBJ2-2
clone_size: -
cdr3_length: 16

cdr3_aa: CSVRERGGLNQPQHF
v_call: TRBV29-1
d_call: TRBD1
j_call: TRBJ1-5
clone_size: many
cdr3_length: 15

cdr3_aa: CSAPRTGGAYEQYF
v_call: TRBV20-1
d_call: TRBD1
j_call: TRBJ2-7
clone_size: many
cdr3_length: 14

cdr3_aa: CASSTPPAQNSPLHF
v_call: TRBV2
d_call: -
j_call: TRBJ1-6
clone_size: few
cdr3_length: 15

cdr3_aa: CSVEPSVEGPDTQYF
v_call: TRBV29-1
d_call: -
j_call: TRBJ2-3
clone_size: many
cdr3_length: 15

cdr3_aa: CASGRAGVGTDTQYF
v_call: TRBV28
d_call: TRBD2
j_call: TRBJ2-3
clone_size: many
cdr3_length: 15

cdr3_aa: CASSLGGGREMAKNIQYF
v_call: TRBV11-2
d_call: -
j_call: TRBJ2-4
clone_size: many
cdr3_length: 18

cdr3_aa: CASSGGTSNEQFF
v_call: TRBV5-1
d_call: -
j_call: TRBJ2-1
clone_size: -
cdr3_length: 13

cdr3_aa: CATSVGNQPQHF
v_call: TRBV24-1
d_call: -
j_call: TRBJ1-5
clone_size: -
cdr3_length: 12

cdr3_aa: CASSPRGSGSRYEQYF
v_call: TRBV5-8
d_call: TRBD2
j_call: TRBJ2-7
clone_size: -
cdr3_length: 16

cdr3_aa: CASSYTGGGTGEPDTQYF
v_call: TRBV5-1
d_call: TRBD1
j_call: TRBJ2-3
clone_size: once
cdr3_length: 18

cdr3_aa: CASSVGGQGRDTQYF
v_call: TRBV25-1
d_call: TRBD1
j_call: TRBJ2-3
clone_size: -
cdr3_length: 15

cdr3_aa: CASSETGGGYGHTF
v_call: TRBV12-3/TRBV12-4
d_call: TRBD1
j_call: TRBJ1-2
clone_size: -
cdr3_length: 14

cdr3_aa: CASSPGGSSYNEQFF
v_call: TRBV7-3
d_call: -
j_call: TRBJ2-1
clone_size: many
cdr3_length: 15

cdr3_aa: CASSSPRGQETQYF
v_call: TRBV7-2
d_call: -
j_call: TRBJ2-5
clone_size: many
cdr3_length: 14

cdr3_aa: CASSLRFGNQPQHF
v_call: TRBV28
d_call: -
j_call: TRBJ1-5
clone_size: many
cdr3_length: 14

cdr3_aa: CASSITLTETQYF
v_call: TRBV5-8
d_call: -
j_call: TRBJ2-5
clone_size: few
cdr3_length: 13

cdr3_aa: CAVTGTPYNEQFF
v_call: TRBV10-3
d_call: -
j_call: TRBJ2-1
clone_size: few
cdr3_length: 13

cdr3_aa: CASSQFGASSLTQYF
v_call: TRBV4-1
d_call: -
j_call: TRBJ2-3
clone_size: once
cdr3_length: 15

cdr3_aa: CASSPVQGQATPRGTEAFF
v_call: TRBV18
d_call: TRBD1
j_call: TRBJ1-1
clone_size: -
cdr3_length: 19

cdr3_aa: CASSQKTGYYEQYF
v_call: TRBV3-1
d_call: -
j_call: TRBJ2-7
clone_size: many
cdr3_length: 14

cdr3_aa: CASSLGDRGYTYEQYF
v_call: TRBV13
d_call: -
j_call: TRBJ2-7
clone_size: -
cdr3_length: 16

cdr3_aa: CASSDTGSAGGIDTQYF
v_call: TRBV3-1
d_call: TRBD2
j_call: TRBJ2-3
clone_size: few
cdr3_length: 17

cdr3_aa: CSARNAGNVGQPQHF
v_call: TRBV20-1
d_call: -
j_call: TRBJ1-5
clone_size: -
cdr3_length: 15

cdr3_aa: CAWSVGAGVNNEQFF
v_call: TRBV30
d_call: TRBD2
j_call: TRBJ2-1
clone_size: many
cdr3_length: 15

cdr3_aa: CASTQSLTPGDEQFF
v_call: TRBV28
d_call: -
j_call: TRBJ2-1
clone_size: -
cdr3_length: 15

cdr3_aa: CASSPQDSPLHF
v_call: TRBV19
d_call: -
j_call: TRBJ1-6
clone_size: -
cdr3_length: 12

cdr3_aa: CASSPGGTNTGELFF
v_call: TRBV28
d_call: -
j_call: TRBJ2-2
clone_size: many
cdr3_length: 15

cdr3_aa: CAWSVSFLGGSTDTQYF
v_call: TRBV30
d_call: -
j_call: TRBJ2-3
clone_size: -
cdr3_length: 17

cdr3_aa: CASSQRPGGIGTEAFF
v_call: TRBV4-2
d_call: TRBD1
j_call: TRBJ1-1
clone_size: few
cdr3_length: 16

cdr3_aa: CASSFSKLAGVETQYF
v_call: TRBV12-3/TRBV12-4
d_call: TRBD2
j_call: TRBJ2-5
clone_size: many
cdr3_length: 16

cdr3_aa: CAIRSGTNTGELFF
v_call: TRBV10-3
d_call: TRBD2
j_call: TRBJ2-2
clone_size: many
cdr3_length: 14

cdr3_aa: CATSDWGRSYNEQFF
v_call: TRBV24-1
d_call: -
j_call: TRBJ2-1
clone_size: -
cdr3_length: 15

cdr3_aa: CASSVDPLNEQFF
v_call: TRBV9
d_call: -
j_call: TRBJ2-1
clone_size: few
cdr3_length: 13

cdr3_aa: CASSPQSGAYEQYF
v_call: TRBV12-3/TRBV12-4
d_call: TRBD2
j_call: TRBJ2-7
clone_size: many
cdr3_length: 14